The T cell receptor (beta chain) described here comes from a study of identical twins (dated by TCRdb to 2016 to 2018). About the study as a whole: To test whether fetal clonotypes persist, the study used deep sequencing on TCR alpha and beta repertoires from monozygotic twins, unrelated adults of various ages, and cord blood. To rule out contamination, the twin experiments were replicated at different times with different library preparation protocols.

As encoded in the germline V gene, CDR1 is MGHDK while CDR2 is SYGVNS. The junction shows trimming of 4 bases on V and 6 bases on J, and the gene matches do not reach 9 bases of it. Taken from cysteine to phenylalanine, the CDR3 has 15 residues. This entry keeps only the CDR3 DNA: 45 bases, framed from base 1. Every donor was a healthy Caucasian. What the study reported, not specific to this receptor: In monozygotic twins, out-of-frame TCR alpha sharing was systematically underestimated by recombination models, although the models agreed with sharing between unrelated individuals. Compared with coincidental sharing between unrelated individuals, out-of-frame TCR alpha sequences shared between twins showed an excess of sequences with low generation probability. A weaker excess of twin sharing was found in beta out-of-frame sequences because the signal-to-noise ratio was lowered by fewer shared sequences. Zero-insertion analyses could be partly confounded by invariant T cells such as MAIT and iNKT, though diverse VJ usage argued against such confounding for most clonotypes. Because the same donors could not be followed over many years, conclusions were based on cross-sectional statistical analysis. Fewer insertions were carried by abundant cord blood beta clonotypes; a weaker similar trend was observed in young adult naive repertoires, while no such trend was observed in memory repertoires.

The library was built by means of 5' RACE. The listed sequencing device is Illumina HiSeq 2000. Template switching added a universal primer binding site, and the final cDNA carried a unique molecular identifier that allowed TCR cDNA molecules to be counted accurately. Specific primers in the conserved constant-segment region were used to synthesize first-strand cDNA for the TCR alpha and beta chains. To control for contamination, every cDNA library carried two barcodes: a SMART-Mk sample barcode plus Illumina barcodes. TruSeq adapter sequences, together with Illumina sample barcodes, were added in two successive PCR steps. Sequencing of the TCR alpha and beta cDNA libraries was done on the Illumina HiSeq platform using custom primers. Per the authors' processing: Raw reads were processed with MiGEC to extract unique molecular identifiers, and MiXCR was used to determine CDR3 positions. For each individual, recombination models were inferred using an EM algorithm with the repgenHMM and IGoR tools. Shared clonotypes were analyzed with the tcR package in R, and sharing was normalized by the product of cloneset sizes. To study raw recombination free of thymic and clonal selection effects, out-of-frame nonproductive sequences were analyzed. Through fastp at Q25 and MiXCR, TCRdb rebuilt clones from the public reads, retaining in-frame beta chains. CDR3 protein sequences are deduplicated, and each keeps its most common genes and DNA. The V and J calls reflect TCRdb's pipeline rather than the authors' work. In all, the sample holds 1.5 million to 2 million distinct CDR3 sequences, and less than 35% of those were seen once. The top ten clonotypes cover about 0.27% of the sample.

This clonotype was recorded a few times. Its target antigen remains unknown. No qualities accompany the bases; no much larger clone lies one base away. The source material was cord blood. This receptor chain uses TRBV25-1 and TRBJ2-1, with TRBD1 identical over 7 junction bases. This receptor was obtained from a newborn girl in good health. The nucleotide sequence reads as follows: TGTGCCAGCAGTGGTTACAGGGGACACGGCAATGAGCAGTTCTTC. Translated, this is CASSGYRGHGNEQFF.